This T cell receptor beta chain derives from a study of control samples from healthy donors and cancer patients. Looked up from germline, CDR1 is SGHRS and CDR2 is YFSETQ. The CDR3 extends over 13 amino acids. Trimming stripped 3 bases from V and 0 bases from J, with 6 bases between. Clones were sequenced by immunoSEQ multiplex PCR, and TCRdb holds only the in-frame ones, with some missing. The sample records about 150,000 clones, 80% to 95% being singletons. The chain couples TRBV5-1 to TRBJ1-1; no definite D call. The sequenced sample was blood. This receptor was obtained from a man younger than 35 in good health. The chain's CDR3 is CASSSRMNTEAFF. The CDR3 DNA is TGCGCCAGCAGCTCGAGAATGAACACTGAAGCTTTCTTT.